One and the same sample provided the 19 T cell receptor beta chains below, sequenced in a study of shared clonotypes between healthy human individuals. Generated by immunoSEQ multiplex PCR, the TCRdb table keeps only in-frame clones and is missing some. This table holds about half a million clones, roughly 80% found once. The specimen was PBMCs. Source of these receptors: a woman between 40 and 55 years old in good health. Some clones in this sample may be carry-over from other donors' samples.

CDR3: CASSQGQPNTGELFF. CDR3 DNA: TGCGCCAGCAGCCAGGGACAGCCCAACACCGGGGAGCTGTTTTTT. V usage is TRBV5-1 and J usage is TRBJ2-2; 7 bases are a match to TRBD1. The CDR3 contains 15 residues. Germline values: CDR1 SGHRS, CDR2 YFSETQ. V trimming: 4 bases; J trimming: 2 bases; junction bases outside the gene matches: 5.

This clone was detected once. The rearrangement uses TRBV12-5 and TRBJ2-1; no firm D call. Germline V lookup: CDR1 LGHNT, CDR2 FRNRAP. Trimming shortened V by 1 base and J by 9 bases, and 13 bases separated the two germline ends. This CDR3 is built from 14 residues. The CDR3 DNA follows: TGTGCTAGTGGTTTGGGAGGACCTGAACGTGAGCAGTTCTTC. Residues: CASGLGGPEREQFF.

Only a few counts were recorded for this clone. J is TRBJ2-1 and V is TRBV15, with 9 bases identical to TRBD2. Germline CDR1 is LNHNV and CDR2 is YYDKDF (reference sequence). CDR3 length: 15 amino acids. V lost 1 base to trimming and J lost 6 bases; unmatched junction nucleotides: 4. DNA of the CDR3: TGTGCCACCAGCAGAGCGCGGGAGGGTTTCAATGAGCAGTTCTTC. This gives the protein CATSRAREGFNEQFF.

The chain recombines TRBV7-3 with TRBJ2-5, with TRBD1 matching 7 bases. The CDR3 has 13 amino acids. Germline lookup yields CDR1 SGHTA and CDR2 FQGTGA. V lost 4 bases and J lost 4; bases outside the gene matches: 3. The CDR3 DNA sequence: TGTGCCAGCAGCTCCCACAGGGGAGAGACCCAGTACTTC. This encodes CASSSHRGETQYF.

The gene calls are TRBV29-1 and TRBJ2-1; D unresolved. The CDR3 totals 11 residues. Germline-derived CDR1 and CDR2 are SQVTM and ANQGSEA. Trimming cost V 3 bases and J 11 bases, with 11 bases left between them. The CDR3 spells CSVDGLPKQFF. The CDR3 DNA follows: TGCAGCGTTGATGGGCTGCCGAAGCAGTTCTTC.

This clone has just a few counts. CDR3 residues: CASIQIQGAGNEQYF. The CDR3, as DNA: TGTGCCAGCATTCAAATACAGGGGGCGGGCAACGAGCAGTACTTC. J is TRBJ2-5 and V is TRBV6-1; the match to TRBD1 covers 9 bases. Judging by the DNA end, TRBJ2-7 fits better; the J call may be wrong. Germline loops: CDR1 MNHNS, CDR2 SASEGT. The CDR3 length is 15 residues.

This clone occurred a few times. V and J are TRBV19 and TRBJ2-2; D not resolved. The CDR3 is 12 residues long. V lost 3 bases and J 7 bases, leaving 6 bases between the germline ends. Looked up from germline, CDR1 is LNHDA and CDR2 is SQIVND (reference sequence). As DNA, the CDR3 is TGTGCCAGTAGTATGTGGGGCGGGGAGCTGTTTTTT. This codes for CASSMWGGELFF.

The chain carries TRBV5-1 and TRBJ2-2, with a tentative D call TRBD2 (7 bases). This CDR3 comprises 16 residues. V gave up 6 bases and J gave up 5 bases, with 20 bases separating them. Germline CDR1 is SGHRS and CDR2 is YFSETQ. DNA for the CDR3: TGCGCCAGCACCCAAGGCGGGGGCGCAGGGACCGGGGAGCTGTTTTTT. Translated, it gives CASTQGGGAGTGELFF.

V usage is TRBV9 and J usage is TRBJ1-1; D possibly corresponds to TRBD1 (5 bases). CDR3 size: 15 residues. Deletions cut 0 bases from V and 4 bases from J, with 13 bases between. Germline-derived CDR1 and CDR2 are SGDLS and YYNGEE. As DNA, the CDR3 is TGTGCCAGCAGCGTAGCTTCGACTGGGGGCACTGAAGCTTTCTTT. Its translation: CASSVASTGGTEAFF.

The chain combines TRBV7-6 with TRBJ2-1; the D call may be TRBD1 or TRBD2 (6 bases each). The CDR3 totals 14 residues. The germline V gene has CDR1 SGHVS and CDR2 FNYEAQ. The V gene lost 7 bases and the J gene lost 5 bases, with 15 bases spanning the gap. The CDR3 sequence is CASNSVGGHNEQFF. The CDR3 DNA sequence: TGTGCCAGCAACTCAGTAGGGGGGCACAATGAGCAGTTCTTC.

The chain couples TRBV2 to TRBJ2-5, with D unresolved. V was cut by 4 bases and J by 4 bases, with 13 bases left in between. The germline V gene has CDR1 SNHLY and CDR2 FYNNEI. The CDR3 consists of 14 residues. CDR3 in DNA: TGTGCCAGCAGTGTAGTGGCCTTCGGAGAGACCCAGTACTTC. Amino acids: CASSVVAFGETQYF.

This clone was seen more than once but under ten times. The chain uses TRBV29-1 and TRBJ1-1; D may be TRBD1 (5 bases). V was cut by 3 bases and J by 0 bases, with 11 bases left in between. Germline loops: CDR1 SQVTM, CDR2 ANQGSEA. The CDR3 contains 14 residues. The CDR3 region has the DNA TGCAGCGTTGAGAGACAGCTAATGAACACTGAAGCTTTCTTT. Translated, it gives CSVERQLMNTEAFF.

This clone was seen at least ten times. Other DNA sequences within the sample encode an identical CDR3. The rearrangement links TRBV2 to TRBJ2-5, with D perhaps matching TRBD1 (6 bases). Trimming cost V 8 bases and J 4 bases, with 23 bases left between them. Germline V gene data show CDR1 as SNHLY and CDR2 as FYNNEI. The CDR3 runs to 16 residues. The CDR3 nucleotides read TGTGCCAGCTCTGCCAATACAGGGATGAACGGAGAGACCCAGTACTTC. Its protein is CASSANTGMNGETQYF.

This chain uses TRBV7-9 with TRBJ2-6; no clear D. V gave up 5 bases and J gave up 0 bases, with 8 bases separating them. Germline values: CDR1 SEHNR, CDR2 FQNEAQ (reference sequence). This CDR3 region has 15 residues. The CDR3 is CASSTSSSGANVLTF. As DNA, the CDR3 is TGTGCCAGCAGCACGAGTAGCTCTGGGGCCAACGTCCTGACTTTC.

The chain has TRBV10-3 and TRBJ2-7; perhaps TRBD1 as D (5 bases). CDR3 length: 15 residues. V lost 0 bases to trimming and J lost 7 bases, with 16 bases between them. Germline CDR1 is ENHRY and CDR2 is SYGVKD. The CDR3 here is CAISESKGRWMEQYF. DNA of the CDR3: TGTGCCATCAGTGAGTCGAAGGGGCGCTGGATGGAGCAGTACTTC.

The chain couples TRBV13 to TRBJ2-3; 8 bases line up with TRBD2. The CDR3 is 16 residues long. Germline CDR1 and CDR2: PRHDT and FYEKMQ (reference sequence). The V segment lost 0 bases and the J segment 1 base; nucleotides outside the gene matches: 3. CDR3 in DNA: TGTGCCAGCAGCTTAGGCGCGGGAGGAGGCACAGATACGCAGTATTTT. Protein sequence: CASSLGAGGGTDTQYF.

V gene TRBV19 combines with J gene TRBJ1-3; a weak D match, TRBD1 (6 bases). V shed 10 bases and J shed 0 bases, with 22 bases lying between them. Germline V gene data show CDR1 as LNHDA and CDR2 as SQIVND (reference sequence). The CDR3 is 17 amino acids. The CDR3 DNA follows: TGTGCCACTCGCCGGAGTAAGGACAGCTACTCTGGAAACACCATATATTTT. This translates into CATRRSKDSYSGNTIYF.

As to this clone: A far larger clone is just one base off, so this is likely a read error. The chain recombines TRBV5-4 with TRBJ2-1; no firm D call. This CDR3 region has 11 residues. V was cut by 4 bases and J by 6 bases, with 5 bases left in between. From germline, CDR1 is SGHNT and CDR2 YYREEE (reference sequence). In nucleotides, the CDR3 is TGTGCCAGCAGCCTCCGCAATGAGCAGTTCTTC. It yields the protein CASSLRNEQFF. Combining the CDR3 with reference TRBV5-4 and TRBJ2-1 gives the whole variable domain ETGVTQSPTHLIKTRGQQVTLRCSSQSGHNTVSWYQQALGQGPQFIFQYYREEENGRGNFPPRFSGLQFPNYSSELNVNALELDDSALYLCASSLRNEQFFGPGTRLTVL.

With respect to this clone: A far more abundant clone sits one base away, making this likely a read error. Different DNA sequences within this sample yield the same CDR3. This rearrangement joins TRBV29-1 to TRBJ2-3, with 7 bases identical to TRBD2. The CDR3 totals 15 residues. The V and J ends lost 4 bases and 3 bases, in that order; junction bases with no gene match: 10. The germline V gene has CDR1 SQVTM and CDR2 ANQGSEA. This CDR3 reads CSVGLAGEITDTQYF. DNA for the CDR3: TGCAGCGTTGGTTTGGCGGGAGAGATAACAGATACGCAGTATTTT.